The 7 T cell receptor beta chains reported below all come from one sample, sequenced in a study of T cell responses to AZD1222 COVID-19 vaccine. Some clones are missing from TCRdb's copy, which holds only in-frame ones; the method was immunoSEQ multiplex PCR. Across 150,000 or so clones, the top ten clones capture 2% to 2.5% of the sample. What was sequenced was peripheral blood. These receptors were collected from an adult in good health.

The chain is built from TRBV28 and TRBJ1-2, with TRBD1 matching over 7 bases. In germline, CDR1 is MDHEN, CDR2 SYDVKM. V was clipped by 5 bases and J by 8 bases; unmatched bases: 14. CDR3 length equals 15 residues. The CDR3 is CASSPQSTGRRGYTF. CDR3 bases: TGTGCCAGCAGTCCTCAGTCGACAGGGCGAAGGGGCTACACCTTC.

J is TRBJ2-1 and V is TRBV2; D not certain. The V and J ends lost 6 bases and 0 bases respectively, with 18 bases between them. The length of the CDR3 is 17 residues. Germline V gene sequence: CDR1 SNHLY, CDR2 FYNNEI. CDR3 nucleotide sequence: TGTGCCAGCAGAGATGGAAGGCAGCTCAGCTCCTACAATGAGCAGTTCTTC. Translated, it gives CASRDGRQLSSYNEQFF.

V usage is TRBV7-2 and J usage is TRBJ1-1; no clear D. This CDR3 contains 13 residues. Germline loops: CDR1 SGHTA, CDR2 FQGNSA. V lost 0 bases to trimming and J lost 4 bases, with 6 bases between them. In nucleotides, the CDR3 is TGTGCCAGCAGCTTAGCGGAGGGCACTGAAGCTTTCTTT. It encodes CASSLAEGTEAFF.

V and J are TRBV6-2 or TRBV6-3 and TRBJ1-1, with 9 bases identical to TRBD1. Germline V CDR1 and CDR2: MNHEY, SVGEGT. The CDR3 has 15 amino acids. Losses at the gene ends were 6 bases for V and 4 bases for J; bases not matched to a gene: 9. The CDR3 here is CASSQTGGQGTEAFF. The CDR3 nucleotides are TGTGCCAGCAGCCAGACCGGGGGACAGGGCACTGAAGCTTTCTTT.

The V gene is TRBV19, the J gene TRBJ1-4; a weak D match, TRBD1 (5 bases). CDR3 size: 18 residues. Germline-derived CDR1 and CDR2 are LNHDA and SQIVND (reference sequence). Trimming cost V 2 bases and J 3 bases, with 19 bases left between them. For the CDR3, the DNA is TGTGCCAGTAGTATACTCGTCCGGGGCCTACCATCTAATGAAAAACTGTTTTTT. Its translation: CASSILVRGLPSNEKLFF.

The chain joins TRBV6-2 or TRBV6-3 to TRBJ1-1; D remains unclear. CDR1 is MNHEY, CDR2 SVGEGT, per germline. Trimming shortened V by 0 bases and J by 6 bases, and 11 bases separated the two germline ends. CDR3 length: 14 amino acids. The CDR3 spells CASSYSDVAAEAFF. The CDR3 DNA is TGTGCCAGCAGTTACTCCGACGTTGCGGCTGAAGCTTTCTTT.

The chain joins TRBV5-3 to TRBJ1-1; perhaps TRBD1 as D (6 bases). TRBV5-3 is marked as an open reading frame, function uncertain. V was clipped by 8 bases and J by 2 bases, with 19 bases between them. This CDR3 has 15 amino acids. CDR3: CASPPPGARNTEAFF. In DNA, the CDR3 is TGTGCCAGCCCCCCACCAGGGGCGCGAAACACTGAAGCTTTCTTT.